This TCR beta chain came from a study of blood T cells in healthy people across ages. In this sample, this clonotype turned up a few times. Its antigen is as yet unknown. The CDR3 runs 15 residues. V was pared by 6 bases and J by 4 bases, with 18 bases between. Study-level findings and limits: Estimated diversity across one million T cells was deemed an underestimate. Higher diversity, along with more naive CD4+ cells, distinguished long-lived donors from aged donors.

With a J-beta primer mix and a sample-barcoded 5' primer, a second PCR ran about 7 to 11 cycles. TCRdb reprocessed the 5' RACE reads via MiXCR and lists one record per CDR3 protein. The data hold about 1.5 million distinct CDR3 sequences, with approximately 43% observed a single time. V usage is TRBV12-3 or TRBV12-4 and J usage is TRBJ1-2; D is uncertain. The receptor comes from a woman between 18 and 30 years old in good health. The specimen sequenced was blood. This chain's CDR3 is CASSLWGGRGYGYTF. CDR3 nucleotides: TGTGCCAGCAGCCTTTGGGGAGGCCGGGGCTATGGCTACACCTTC.